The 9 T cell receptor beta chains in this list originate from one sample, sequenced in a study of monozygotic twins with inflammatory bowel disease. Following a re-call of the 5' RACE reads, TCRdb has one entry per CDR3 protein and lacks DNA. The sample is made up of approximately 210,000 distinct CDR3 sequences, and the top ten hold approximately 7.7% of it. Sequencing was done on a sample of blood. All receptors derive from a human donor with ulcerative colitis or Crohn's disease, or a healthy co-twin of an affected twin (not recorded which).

The CDR3 spells CASSPTDNEQFF. This chain uses TRBV18 with TRBJ2-1. CDR3 size: 12 residues. CDR1 and CDR2 (germline): KGHSH, LQKENI.

This CDR3 is CASSSEVGLPNQPQHF. The chain has TRBV7-2 and TRBJ1-5. CDR1 is SGHTA, CDR2 FQGNSA, per germline. The CDR3 consists of 16 residues.

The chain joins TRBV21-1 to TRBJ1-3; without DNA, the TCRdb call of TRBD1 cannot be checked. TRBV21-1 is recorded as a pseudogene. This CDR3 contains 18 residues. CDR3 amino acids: CASSKGPGEWSPGNTIYF.

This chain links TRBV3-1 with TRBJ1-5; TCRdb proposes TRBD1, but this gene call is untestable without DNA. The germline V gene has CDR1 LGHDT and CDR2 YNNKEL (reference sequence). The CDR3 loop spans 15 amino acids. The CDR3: CASSHERDRNQPQHF.

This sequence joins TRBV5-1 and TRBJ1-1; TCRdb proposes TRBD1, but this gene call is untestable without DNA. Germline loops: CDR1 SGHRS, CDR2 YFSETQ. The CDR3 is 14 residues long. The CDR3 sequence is CASSSGQGGAEAFF.

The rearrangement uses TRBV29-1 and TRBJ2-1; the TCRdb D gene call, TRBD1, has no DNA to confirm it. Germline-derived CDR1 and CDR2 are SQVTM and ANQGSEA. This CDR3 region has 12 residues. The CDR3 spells CSVNRVDNEQFF.

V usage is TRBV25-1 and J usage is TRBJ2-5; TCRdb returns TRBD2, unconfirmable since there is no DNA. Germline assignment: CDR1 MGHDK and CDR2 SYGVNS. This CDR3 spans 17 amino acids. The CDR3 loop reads CASSESVLAGVSETQYF.

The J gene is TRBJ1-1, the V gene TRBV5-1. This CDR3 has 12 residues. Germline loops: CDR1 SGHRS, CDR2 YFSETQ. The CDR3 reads CASSYGDSEAFF. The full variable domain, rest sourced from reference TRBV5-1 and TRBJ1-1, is KAGVTQTPRYLIKTRGQQVTLSCSPISGHRSVSWYQQTPGQGLQFLFEYFSETQRNKGNFPGRFSGRQFSNSRSEMNVSTLELGDSALYLCASSYGDSEAFFGQGTRLTVV.

The chain's CDR3 is CSARAGTQSNSPLHF. The rearrangement joins TRBV20-1 to TRBJ1-6; the D gene TCRdb calls, TRBD1, cannot be checked with no DNA. Germline V CDR1 and CDR2: DFQATT, SNEGSKA (reference sequence). This CDR3 has 15 residues.